The entry below describes one T cell receptor beta chain. The target of this receptor is not known. Base quality data are lacking; no much larger clone is found one base away. Measured from the cysteine to the phenylalanine, the CDR3 is 12 residues long. The DNA shown is the 36-base CDR3, in frame from base 1. The V end loses 5 bases and the J end loses 10 bases, and a stretch of 14 bases separates them. From a lookup of the germline V gene, CDR1 and CDR2 are SGHAT and FQNNGV. The data were taken from a study of blood T cell repertoires in COVID-19 (dated by TCRdb to the early 2020s). In terms of the full investigation: The collaborator samples originated in the United States, Italy and Spain and spanned the acute and convalescent phases of COVID-19. The prospective study material was composed of cDNA or gDNA derived from T cells, B-cell-depleted T cells, or PBMCs. Subjects who had been exposed to COVID-19, were actively infected with it, or had recovered from it provided the deeply sampled blood TCRbeta repertoires that made up the dataset. A freely available public database, intended as a resource for researchers studying the immune response to SARS-CoV-2, is where the repertoires were released. The samples were drawn from the first 160 participants of the ongoing ImmuneRACE study and from under 1,500 subjects provided by 6 global collaborators. The sample metadata nearly always contained a de-identified subject ID, COVID-19 status, age in years and sex. HLA class I and class II types, where available, came from metadata supplied by the sample provider rather than from assay-based typing.

The immunoSEQ Assay, a bias-controlled multiplex PCR, was used to amplify TCRbeta CDR3 regions from genomic DNA. On the authors' methods: Within the assay, amplification of reference gene primers was used to estimate how many nucleated cells each sample contained. To quantify the absolute abundance of each unique TCRbeta CDR3 rearrangement, sequence reads were collapsed and filtered. For each sample, productive Simpson clonality was calculated as the square root of Simpson's diversity index over productive rearrangements. The source is immuneACCESS, and TCRdb retained only in-frame sequences with V and J called. Part of the clones is not carried over; for the studies checked, unresolved V genes explain less than half of this, and the remainder is unexplained. V, J and clone size derive from that table, while D and trimming were established from the DNA sequence. The sample table holds 250,000 or so clones, of which around four fifths were seen once. Around 3.3% of the sample is held by the ten biggest clonotypes.

General study outcomes and caveats: The amount of clinical and demographic metadata varied by source and participant and was provided uncurated.

Enrolling through a virtual design, the prospective study's participants ranged in age from about 18 to 89 years and lived across around 25 United States geographic areas. In the prospective study, cohorts were assigned on the basis of participant-reported clinical history obtained from a screening survey and a study questionnaire. A participant counted as exposed if, within 2 weeks of entering the study, that participant had been in contact with someone who had a PCR-confirmed or clinician-diagnosed COVID-19 case. In the prospective study, whole blood, serum and a nasopharyngeal or oropharyngeal swab were collected from each participant by mobile phlebotomists. Over a roughly 2-month period, participants in the prospective study had the option of providing additional blood draws and questionnaires. Before DNA extraction, blood samples from the prospective study were shipped at room temperature or frozen.

The TCR comes from a woman in her forties who had been exposed to COVID-19. The chain links TRBV11-2 with TRBJ1-1, with TRBD1 perhaps the D gene, on 6 matching bases. The sequenced sample consisted of PBMCs or T cells enriched from blood (not recorded which). The DNA sequence reads TGTGCCAGCAGCAGTAGAAGAGGGGGAGCTTTCTTT. It translates to CASSSRRGGAFF.